This TCR beta chain was sequenced during a study of cytomegalovirus exposure and HLA in healthy donors. Study observations and caveats: TCR beta chains numbering more than 150 were designated cytomegalovirus-associated. The sole available immune exposure information was CMV serostatus.

The J segment lost 8 bases and the V segment lost 3 bases, leaving 8 bases of the junction unmatched. The germline V gene has CDR1 GTSNPN and CDR2 SVGIG (reference sequence). The CDR3 sequence is 14 residues long. The PCR had 60 Vbeta and 13 Jbeta primers. Profiling relied on immunoSEQ multiplex PCR, and the TCRdb table lists in-frame clones only, not all of them. The data show a few hundred thousand clones, 65% to 85% seen once. Remarks on this clone: Its antigen is undetermined.

The rearrangement joins TRBV30 to TRBJ2-2; TRBD1 agrees at 8 bases. The TCR was taken from a woman in her thirties in good health and CMV-seronegative. Sequenced input: PBMCs. The CDR3 nucleotides are TGTGCCTGGAGGGGACAGGCTCCCAGGGGGGAGCTGTTTTTT. Translated, it gives CAWRGQAPRGELFF.